The clone carrying this T cell receptor (beta chain) turned up a few times. Its specificity is unknown. The data originate from a study of cytomegalovirus exposure and HLA in healthy donors. PCR used 60 Vbeta primers and 13 Jbeta primers. TCRdb keeps only in-frame clones here, not all; method: immunoSEQ multiplex PCR. The sample consists of about 190,000 clones, over 70% of them appearing once. V lost 8 bases, J lost 3 bases, and 5 bases stayed unmatched. There are 16 residues in the CDR3. Germline V gives CDR1 SNHLY, CDR2 FYNNEI. General study findings and limits: Later analysis identified a missense DCLRE1C variant that was linked to TCR beta V- and J-gene trimming.

Sequenced material: PBMCs. V gene TRBV2 combines with J gene TRBJ2-2; 14 bases match TRBD2. The receptor was derived from a young woman in good health and CMV-seropositive. The CDR3 protein is CASGTSGGEDTGELFF. DNA for the CDR3: TGTGCCAGCGGGACTAGCGGGGGAGAAGACACCGGGGAGCTGTTTTTT.